Below are 15 T cell receptor beta chains sequenced from a single sample in a study of T cells in Graves' hyperthyroidism and ophthalmopathy. There were TCR beta CDR3 regions amplified from RNA transcripts. HTBI primers were the set used in a first-round RT-PCR of the TCR CDR3. Each CDR3 protein gets one entry after TCRdb re-called the multiplex PCR reads with MiXCR. The sample contains 400,000 to 500,000 distinct CDR3 sequences, about 15% of which appear only once. Sequencing was done on a sample of blood. The receptor set was obtained from a woman aged 18-29 years with Graves' hyperthyroidism.

This clonotype was recorded at least ten times. The chain links TRBV11-2 to TRBJ2-1, with 11 bases aligning to TRBD2. Germline V gives CDR1 SGHAT, CDR2 FQNNGV. CDR3 length: 18 residues. Germline trimming cut 5 bases from V and 7 bases from J; bases unmatched to any gene: 16. The CDR3 nucleotides read TGTGCCAGCAGCCCCCCCCGGGCTAGCGGGAGGTCCTTGAATGAGCAGTTCTTC. Amino acid sequence: CASSPPRASGRSLNEQFF.

The CDR3 DNA follows: TGTGCCAGTCTCCCCACCCCACTAGATTCCTACGAGCAGTACTTC. The encoded protein is CASLPTPLDSYEQYF. The chain joins TRBV19 to TRBJ2-7, with a possible D match to TRBD2 (5 bases). The CDR3 has 15 amino acids. The V and J ends lost 8 bases and 1 base respectively, with 18 bases between them. Germline-derived CDR1 and CDR2 are LNHDA and SQIVND (reference sequence).

This clonotype was counted ten times or more. The rearrangement uses TRBV7-2 and TRBJ2-5, with 7 bases that match TRBD2. Germline CDR1 SGHTA, CDR2 FQGNSA. Trimming cost V 5 bases and J 0 bases; bases outside gene matches: 9. The CDR3 contains 16 residues. Here the CDR3 reads CASSTGWLADQETQYF. The CDR3 region has the DNA TGTGCCAGCAGCACGGGATGGCTAGCGGACCAAGAGACCCAGTACTTC.

The genes are TRBV7-6 and TRBJ2-7; 8 bases are a match to TRBD1. This CDR3 spans 16 amino acids. Germline loops: CDR1 SGHVS, CDR2 FNYEAQ. The V and J ends lost 2 bases and 4 bases, in that order; junction bases with no gene match: 10. This CDR3 reads CASSLSGQGQLYEQYF. The DNA for the CDR3 is TGTGCCAGCAGCTTAAGCGGACAGGGACAGCTTTACGAGCAGTACTTC.

This clonotype was observed many times. The CDR3 DNA reads as TGTGCCAGCGGGCCGGCCTCCTACAATGAGCAGTTCTTC. Translating gives CASGPASYNEQFF. J is TRBJ2-1 and V is TRBV3-1; D gene uncertain. Trimming shortened V by 8 bases and J by 0 bases, and 8 bases separated the two germline ends. Germline V gene sequence: CDR1 LGHDT, CDR2 YNNKEL (reference sequence). This CDR3 has 13 residues.

In its sample, this clonotype was seen many times. The chain employs TRBV30 and TRBJ2-3; 9 bases map to TRBD2. The V segment lost 4 bases and the J segment 6 bases; nucleotides outside the gene matches: 5. The CDR3 is 13 amino acids. CDR1 is GTSNPN and CDR2 is SVGIG in the germline V gene (reference sequence). The CDR3 DNA reads TGTGCCTGGACTAGCGGGATCTTGGATACGCAGTATTTT. Its protein product is CAWTSGILDTQYF.

The J gene is TRBJ2-3, the V gene TRBV27, with TRBD1 as a possible D gene (6 bases). The CDR3 sequence is 13 residues long. Germline assignment: CDR1 MNHEY and CDR2 SMNVEV (reference sequence). V lost 5 bases to trimming and J lost 8 bases, with 14 bases between them. CDR3 DNA: TGTGCCAGCAGTGCCGTGGGGGCGGGTACGCAGTATTTT. Its protein product is CASSAVGAGTQYF.

This clonotype was recorded many times. This sequence joins TRBV15 and TRBJ1-3; TRBD1 agrees at 7 bases. The CDR3 runs to 15 residues. After removal of 3 bases from V and 4 bases from J, the junction contained 6 bases not matched to a gene. Germline CDR1 reads LNHNV; CDR2 reads YYDKDF (reference sequence). The CDR3 coding sequence is TGTGCCACCAGCAGGAAAACAGGGGTCGGAAACACCATATATTTT. It yields the protein CATSRKTGVGNTIYF.

This clonotype has only a few counts. The V and J genes are TRBV28 and TRBJ2-1; D may be TRBD1 (5 bases). The CDR3 spans 12 residues. Germline values: CDR1 MDHEN, CDR2 SYDVKM. V gave up 2 bases and J gave up 13 bases, with 12 bases separating them. CDR3 region: CASSLGQGFQFF. The CDR3 DNA is TGTGCCAGCAGTTTAGGGCAGGGCTTTCAGTTCTTC.

The V and J genes are TRBV6-1 and TRBJ1-5; 8 positions match TRBD1. Germline V lookup: CDR1 MNHNS, CDR2 SASEGT. CDR3 length: 16 amino acids. V lost 7 bases to trimming and J lost 0 bases; unmatched junction nucleotides: 8. The DNA for the CDR3 is TGTGCCAGCACCCCGGGGACAGGTCATAGCAATCAGCCCCAGCATTTT. This gives the protein CASTPGTGHSNQPQHF.

This clonotype has ten or more counts. The genes are TRBV10-2 and TRBJ1-6, with D unclear. V lost 7 bases to trimming and J lost 8 bases, with 18 bases between them. Germline assignment: CDR1 WSHSY and CDR2 SAAADI. The CDR3 totals 15 residues. CDR3 sequence reads: CASTEGSGPDSPLHF. The CDR3 nucleotides are TGCGCCAGCACCGAAGGGAGCGGTCCGGATTCACCCCTCCACTTT.

This clonotype was counted ten times or more. CDR3: CATSATGQAPDTQYF. The CDR3 region has the DNA TGTGCCACCAGTGCCACGGGACAGGCCCCAGATACGCAGTATTTT. The rearrangement uses TRBV24-1 and TRBJ2-3; 8 nucleotides agree with TRBD1. With V trimmed by 5 bases and J by 4 bases, 7 bases remained unmatched. This CDR3 comprises 15 residues. CDR1 is KGHDR and CDR2 is SFDVKD in the germline V gene.

In this sample, this clonotype turned up many times. The chain is built from TRBV19 and TRBJ1-2; possibly TRBD1 for D (5 bases). V shed 4 bases and J shed 4 bases, with 16 bases lying between them. Germline loops: CDR1 LNHDA, CDR2 SQIVND (reference sequence). CDR3 size: 15 residues. The CDR3 protein is CASSTQTANSYGYTF. CDR3 nucleotide sequence: TGTGCCAGTAGTACCCAGACAGCCAATTCCTATGGCTACACCTTC.

In its sample, this clonotype was seen a few times. The rearrangement joins TRBV2 to TRBJ2-5; 9 nucleotides align to TRBD2. CDR3 length: 16 amino acids. V lost 9 bases and J lost 0; bases outside the gene matches: 11. Germline CDR1 reads SNHLY; CDR2 reads FYNNEI. In DNA, the CDR3 is TGTGCCAGAAAACTAGCGGGTACAGACTACCAAGAGACCCAGTACTTC. Its translation: CARKLAGTDYQETQYF.

This clonotype was counted at least ten times. The rearrangement links TRBV12-3 or TRBV12-4 to TRBJ2-2, with TRBD2 identical over 12 bases. After removal of 5 bases from V and 6 bases from J, the junction contained 7 bases not matched to a gene. The CDR3 consists of 16 residues. The DNA for the CDR3 is TGTGCCAGCAGTCCCCTAGCGGGAGGGCCGTCCGGGGAGCTGTTTTTT. Residues: CASSPLAGGPSGELFF.